This entry lists 16 T cell receptor beta chains sequenced from one sample in a study of shared clonotypes between healthy human individuals. Sequenced by immunoSEQ multiplex PCR; TCRdb stores in-frame clones only, minus some. The table has over a million clones, roughly 96% seen once. The sequencing input was naive CD4+ T cells sorted from blood. Subset given: CD45RA+ positively selected. These receptors all come from a man aged 25 to 40 in good health.

The chain carries TRBV7-6 and TRBJ2-1; maybe TRBD1 (5 bases). The CDR3 runs to 14 residues. Per germline, CDR1 SGHVS and CDR2 FNYEAQ. V dropped 0 bases and J dropped 6 bases, with 9 bases sitting between them. Here the CDR3 reads CASSLAGLTNEQFF. CDR3 DNA sequence: TGTGCCAGCAGCTTAGCGGGGCTAACCAATGAGCAGTTCTTC.

The V gene is TRBV5-1, the J gene TRBJ2-2, with D perhaps TRBD1 (6 bases). Trimming stripped 3 bases from V and 6 bases from J, with 12 bases between. Germline CDR1 and CDR2: SGHRS and YFSETQ. This CDR3 comprises 14 residues. The CDR3 sequence is CASSSLQGSGELFF. The CDR3 coding sequence is TGCGCCAGCAGCTCACTACAGGGATCCGGGGAGCTGTTTTTT.

This chain joins TRBV27 and TRBJ2-1; D is possibly TRBD1 or TRBD2 (6 bases each). Trimming removed 3 bases from V and 2 bases from J, with 11 bases in between. Germline CDR1 and CDR2: MNHEY and SMNVEV (reference sequence). The CDR3 has 15 residues. CDR3 in DNA: TGTGCCAGCAGTTTCTTGGGGGGCCCCTACAATGAGCAGTTCTTC. As protein: CASSFLGGPYNEQFF.

V usage is TRBV5-1 and J usage is TRBJ2-2; no reliable D call. This CDR3 has 14 residues. V dropped 0 bases and J dropped 4 bases, with 7 bases sitting between them. Germline V CDR1 and CDR2: SGHRS, YFSETQ. CDR3 loop: CASSLGYGTGELFF. In DNA, the CDR3 is TGCGCCAGCAGCTTGGGATATGGCACCGGGGAGCTGTTTTTT.

In DNA form, the CDR3 reads TGTGCCAGCAGCTTAGGCGGCAGGAGCAAGCCCCAGCATTTT. This encodes CASSLGGRSKPQHF. The rearrangement uses TRBV7-2 and TRBJ1-5, with D unresolved. Trimming shortened V by 1 base and J by 8 bases, and 12 bases separated the two germline ends. The CDR3 contains 14 residues. Germline V gene sequence: CDR1 SGHTA, CDR2 FQGNSA.

This clone has a single count. The chain uses TRBV2 and TRBJ1-2; TRBD1 agrees at 10 bases. Germline CDR1 reads SNHLY; CDR2 reads FYNNEI. Trimming at V came to 5 bases and at J to 2 bases, leaving 2 bases not matched to a gene. The CDR3 is made up of 14 amino acids. CDR3 in amino acids: CASSTDRGNYGYTF. In DNA form, the CDR3 reads TGTGCCAGCAGTACGGACAGGGGGAACTATGGCTACACCTTC. Supplemented by reference TRBV2 and TRBJ1-2, the full variable domain reads EPEVTQTPSHQVTQMGQEVILRCVPISNHLYFYWYRQILGQKVEFLVSFYNNEISEKSEIFDDQFSVERPDGSNFTLKIRSTKLEDSAMYFCASSTDRGNYGYTFGSGTRLTVV.

This chain uses TRBV18 with TRBJ1-3; D is unresolved. This CDR3 has 16 amino acids. Germline values: CDR1 KGHSH, CDR2 LQKENI. Trimming removed 2 bases at V and 2 bases at J, with 13 bases between. The CDR3 loop reads CASSPGLGPAGNTIYF. CDR3 bases: TGTGCCAGCTCACCAGGACTCGGGCCAGCTGGAAACACCATATATTTT.

The CDR3 loop is CASSPEIGMNTEAFF. CDR3 nucleotide sequence: TGTGCCAGCTCACCAGAGATAGGGATGAACACTGAAGCTTTCTTT. The chain employs TRBV18 and TRBJ1-1; D uncertain. CDR3 length equals 15 residues. The V gene's germline CDR1 is KGHSH and CDR2 LQKENI. Trimming took off 2 bases at V and 0 bases at J, with 10 bases between the two ends.

This clone was recorded only once. The chain combines TRBV6-6 with TRBJ2-7, with 7 bases lining up with TRBD2. V shed 2 bases and J 5 bases; nucleotides not matched to a gene: 6. This CDR3 spans 14 amino acids. From germline, CDR1 is MNHNY and CDR2 SVGAGI (reference sequence). The CDR3 reads CASSYAGVLHEQYF. In DNA, the CDR3 is TGTGCCAGCAGTTACGCGGGAGTTCTCCACGAGCAGTACTTC.

A word on this clone: Without the conserved terminal phenylalanine or tryptophan, this CDR3 likely stems from a read error. It is unclear where the CDR3 begins or ends on the DNA, so no DNA is shown, and the CDR3 is as TCRdb lists it. The gene calls are TRBV5-1 and TRBJ2-7. Looked up from germline, CDR1 is SGHRS and CDR2 is YFSETQ. The CDR3 extends over 14 residues, inclusive of both ends. The CDR3 sequence is CASSFSDDEASISL.

V usage is TRBV7-9 and J usage is TRBJ1-4, with no clear D. The CDR3 covers 12 residues. Germline CDR1 and CDR2: SEHNR and FQNEAQ (reference sequence). The ends were cut back, 5 bases at V and 10 bases at J, with 11 bases in the middle. The DNA of the CDR3 is TGTGCCAGCAGCCCCGGATTGGGAAAACTGTTTTTT. This gives the protein CASSPGLGKLFF. The complete variable domain, with remaining parts taken from reference TRBV7-9 and TRBJ1-4, reads DTGVSQNPRHKITKRGQNVTFRCDPISEHNRLYWYRQTLGQGPEFLTYFQNEAQLEKSRLLSDRFSAERPKGSFSTLEIQRTEQGDSAMYLCASSPGLGKLFFGSGTQLSVL.

CDR3 DNA sequence: TGTGCCAGCAGCCCTATCTTGACTCCTTTCCTCAATGAGCAGTTCTTC. Translating it yields CASSPILTPFLNEQFF. The J gene is TRBJ2-1, the V gene TRBV7-8; D is undetermined. Germline loops: CDR1 SGHVS, CDR2 FQNEAQ. The V and J ends lost 5 bases and 6 bases respectively, with 20 bases between them. This CDR3 contains 16 residues.

The chain carries TRBV15 and TRBJ1-3; tentative D call: TRBD1 (5 bases). Germline V gives CDR1 LNHNV, CDR2 YYDKDF (reference sequence). This CDR3 region has 15 residues. V lost 2 bases and J 3 bases, leaving 11 bases between the germline ends. The CDR3 DNA is TGTGCCACCAGCAGATCCCAGGGACGTGGAAACACCATATATTTT. Translation: CATSRSQGRGNTIYF.

The chain employs TRBV6-4 and TRBJ2-5, with 8 bases lining up with TRBD1. Matching the DNA end better, TRBJ2-7 makes the J call doubtful. Per germline, CDR1 MRHNA and CDR2 SNTAGT. The CDR3 has 18 amino acids. The CDR3 reads CASSPRMGRDRPEYEQYF. The DNA of the CDR3 is TGTGCCAGCAGCCCTCGGATGGGCCGGGACAGGCCAGAATACGAGCAGTACTTC.

The V call is TRBV28, the J call TRBJ1-2; 11 nucleotides line up with TRBD1. J lost 5 bases, V lost 5 bases, and 7 bases had no gene match. Germline V gene lookup returns CDR1 MDHEN and CDR2 SYDVKM. The CDR3 consists of 15 residues. DNA of the CDR3: TGTGCCAGCAGTCTACCGGGACAGGGGGTTTATGGCTACACCTTC. This translates into CASSLPGQGVYGYTF.

The chain combines TRBV4-1 with TRBJ1-3; D gene uncertain. The CDR3 length is 17 residues. Germline CDR1 and CDR2: MGHRA and YSYEKL. V dropped 0 bases and J dropped 0 bases, with 12 bases sitting between them. CDR3 residues: CASSQEPSRISGNTIYF. The CDR3 coding sequence is TGCGCCAGCAGCCAAGAACCCTCCCGGATCTCTGGAAACACCATATATTTT.